This TCR beta chain was sequenced for a study of T cell responses to AZD1222 COVID-19 vaccine. General study points: The peak T cell response came first, and repertoires were sampled only after it. CD4 TCRs covered the whole spike, strongest at regions 160-218 and 743-854. Seropositive at baseline were only six AZD1222 recipients.

As for this clone: Its target is unknown.

The CDR3 has 14 residues. J was trimmed by 5 bases and V by 4 bases; bases with no gene match: 7. Germline loops: CDR1 MNHNY, CDR2 SVGAGI (reference sequence). The repertoire was sequenced with immunoSEQ multiplex PCR; TCRdb's copy has only in-frame clones and lacks some. Of over 150,000 clones detected, 85% to 95% appear once; the ten largest clones hold roughly 1.7%. The rearrangement uses TRBV6-6 and TRBJ2-7; 8 bases map to TRBD1. This clonotype originated in an adult who received the AZD1222 COVID-19 vaccine. The sequenced sample was peripheral blood, obtained 28 days after the second AZD1222 dose. The CDR3 DNA reads TGTGCCAGCAGTTGGACAGGGAAAGGGGACGAGCAGTACTTC. This encodes CASSWTGKGDEQYF.